This is a list of T cell receptor beta chains from one sample in a study of shared clonotypes between healthy human individuals. Profiling relied on immunoSEQ multiplex PCR, and the TCRdb table lists in-frame clones only, not all of them. The sample lists 2 million to 3 million clones; approximately 94% were seen once. The sequenced sample was naive CD4+ T cells from PBMCs. The receptors shown here come from a man between 18 and 29 years old in good health. Some clones in this sample may be carry-over from other donors' samples. Both conserved end residues are part of each CDR3. A D gene is named only where the DNA matches it firmly. Size tells how often a clone was seen (once, few, many) or the class of an expanded clone, and some rows leave it out.

TRBV7-6	NA	NA	TRBJ2-3	TGTGCCAGCAGCCCCCTAGACACAGATACGCAGTATTTT	CASSPLDTDTQYF
TRBV5-1	NA	NA	TRBJ1-5	TGCGCCAGCCGCTACTCGGGCTTGCAGCCCCAGCATTTT	CASRYSGLQPQHF
TRBV29-1	NA	TRBD2	TRBJ2-3	TGCAGCGCCTATTCAGCGGGAGGGCAGTCAGATACGCAGTATTTT	CSAYSAGGQSDTQYF
TRBV10-3	NA	NA	TRBJ1-2	TGTGCCATCAAGCGGGACTTGACCCTAGAAGGCTACACCTTC	CAIKRDLTLEGYTF
TRBV10-2	once	NA	TRBJ2-1	TGCGCCAGCAGTGAGTCGAGAGTGGCCCATGAGCAGTTCTTC	CASSESRVAHEQFF
TRBV6-5	NA	NA	TRBJ1-2	TGTGCCAGCAGTCCCTGGGGACACGTCCTTGGCTACACCTTC	CASSPWGHVLGYTF
TRBV14	once	TRBD2	TRBJ2-5	TGTGCCAGCAGCCAAGATTTGGGGACTAGCATGGAGACCCAGTACTTC	CASSQDLGTSMETQYF
TRBV7-2	NA	NA	TRBJ2-3	TGTGCCAGCAGCCCAGCCGACACCACAGATACGCAGTATTTT	CASSPADTTDTQYF
TRBV5-1	NA	NA	TRBJ2-3	TGCGCCAGCAGCTTGGCGCAGACCAGCACAGATACGCAGTATTTT	CASSLAQTSTDTQYF
TRBV11-3	NA	NA	TRBJ2-2	TGTGCCAGCAGCTCCCGACTGGAGTACACCGGGGAGCTGTTTTTT	CASSSRLEYTGELFF
TRBV15	NA	NA	TRBJ2-1	TGTGCCACCAGCGCCACTAGCAGCTCCTACAATGAGCAGTTCTTC	CATSATSSSYNEQFF
TRBV2	NA	TRBD1	TRBJ1-2	TGTGCCAGCAGTGGATGGACAGGGCCTAACTATGGCTACACCTTC	CASSGWTGPNYGYTF
TRBV4-1	NA	NA	TRBJ1-2	TGCGCCAGCAGCCAAGATCATCCCCGTAACTATGGCTACACCTTC	CASSQDHPRNYGYTF
TRBV5-8	NA	TRBD1	TRBJ2-4	TGTGCCAGCAGCCAACAGGGGATAGCCAAAAACATTCAGTACTTC	CASSQQGIAKNIQYF
TRBV7-9	NA	NA	TRBJ2-1	TGTGCCAGCAGCTTAGCGAGGGGCACAGCGGGTTTACACAATGAGCAGTTCTTC	CASSLARGTAGLHNEQFF
TRBV27	NA	NA	TRBJ2-7	TGTGCCAGCAGTACATCCACAGGGCCCTACGAGCAGTACTTC	CASSTSTGPYEQYF
TRBV4-2	NA	TRBD2	TRBJ2-3	TGTGCCAGCAGCCTGGGGGGGTACACAGATACGCAGTATTTT	CASSLGGYTDTQYF
TRBV11-1	NA	TRBD1	TRBJ2-4	TGTGCCAGCAGCTTATATACAGGGGCGGAGAGCATTCAGTACTTC	CASSLYTGAESIQYF
TRBV28	NA	NA	TRBJ1-4	TGTGCCAGCAGTCGACAACCAACCGAGGCTCTCTTTTTT	CASSRQPTEALFF
TRBV7-3	NA	TRBD2	TRBJ2-1	TGTGCCAGCAGCTTAACCCCAGCGGGAGCAATCTACAATGAGCAGTTCTTC	CASSLTPAGAIYNEQFF
TRBV29-1	NA	NA	TRBJ2-3	TGCAGCGTTGAAGGCTTAGGGGAGGCAGATACGCAGTATTTT	CSVEGLGEADTQYF
TRBV5-8	NA	NA	TRBJ2-5	TGTGCCAGCAGCTTGGGGAGGGAGACCCAGTACTTC	CASSLGRETQYF
TRBV15	once	TRBD2	TRBJ2-5	TGTGCCACCAGCAGTGCCCCCGGGGGGGGCTGGGAGACCCAGTACTTC	CATSSAPGGGWETQYF
TRBV27	NA	NA	TRBJ2-6	TGTGCCAGCACCCTCCTGGCCTTTATGCAATCTGGGGCCAACGTCCTGACTTTC	CASTLLAFMQSGANVLTF
TRBV5-1	NA	NA	TRBJ2-3	TGCGCCAGCAGCTTGGCGAATGCAGGGGTAAATACGCAGTATTTT	CASSLANAGVNTQYF
TRBV7-2	NA	NA	TRBJ2-3	TGTGCCAGCAGCCTACGACTTGCAGATACGCAGTATTTT	CASSLRLADTQYF
TRBV6-5	NA	NA	TRBJ1-3	TGTGCCAGCAGTTACTCAGGAATCAGCTCTGGAAACACCATATATTTT	CASSYSGISSGNTIYF
TRBV11-3	NA	NA	TRBJ2-5	TGTGCCAGCAGCTTGGGTAGCGACGGGAAGATAAACCAAGAGACCCAGTACTTC	CASSLGSDGKINQETQYF
TRBV5-1	NA	NA	TRBJ2-5	TGCGCCAGCTATCCCGATCCGGGAGTGGGAGAGACCCAGTACTTC	CASYPDPGVGETQYF
TRBV5-1	NA	NA	TRBJ1-4	TGCGCCAGCAGATACGGCTACAGGGCCACTAATGAAAAACTGTTTTTT	CASRYGYRATNEKLFF
TRBV4-3	NA	NA	TRBJ1-5	TGCGCCAGCAGCCAAGGGACAGACAATCAGCCCCAGCATTTT	CASSQGTDNQPQHF
TRBV19	NA	NA	TRBJ2-2	TGTGCCAGTAGTATTAGAACCACTAGACCCGGGGAGCTGTTTTTT	CASSIRTTRPGELFF
TRBV28	once	TRBD1	TRBJ2-5	TGTGCCAGCAGTGGGATCGGGACAGGATTTCAAGAGACCCAGTACTTC	CASSGIGTGFQETQYF
TRBV18	NA	NA	TRBJ2-1	TGTGCCAGCTCACCAGGGCCCTACAATGAGCAGTTCTTC	CASSPGPYNEQFF
TRBV25-1	NA	TRBD1	TRBJ2-7	TGTGCCAGCAGGGGGACAGGGGCGATGACCTACGAGCAGTACTTC	CASRGTGAMTYEQYF
TRBV6-1	NA	TRBD1	TRBJ2-7	TGTGCCAGCAGTGAGATGGACAGGGGGCGTTACGAGCAGTACTTC	CASSEMDRGRYEQYF
TRBV6-6	NA	TRBD2	TRBJ2-3	TGTGCCAGCACAGGGAGGCGGGAGACAGATACGCAGTATTTT	CASTGRRETDTQYF
TRBV18	NA	NA	TRBJ1-2	TGTGCCAGCTCACGAACGACAGGAAACTATGGCTACACCTTC	CASSRTTGNYGYTF
TRBV11-3	NA	TRBD2	TRBJ2-5	TGTGCCAGCAGCGATACCGGGACTAGCGCAGAGACCCAGTACTTC	CASSDTGTSAETQYF
TRBV15	NA	NA	TRBJ1-3	TGTGCCACCAGCAGGGACAACTCTGGAAACACCATATATTTT	CATSRDNSGNTIYF
TRBV5-1	once	NA	TRBJ1-2	TGCGCCAGCACACCGACAGAGGGGTTCTATGGCTACACCTTC	CASTPTEGFYGYTF
TRBV10-3	NA	NA	TRBJ1-2	TGTGCCATCAGTGAGCTCCCGGGACAAGTCCCTACCTTC	CAISELPGQVPTF
TRBV5-4	NA	TRBD2	TRBJ2-1	TGTGCCAGCAGCTCCCGCAGCGGGAGGGCCCGAGAGCAGTTCTTC	CASSSRSGRAREQFF
TRBV5-8	NA	NA	TRBJ1-1	TGTGCCAGCAGTACAGCTTTCCAGAACACTGAAGCTTTCTTT	CASSTAFQNTEAFF
TRBV4-3	NA	NA	TRBJ1-1	TGCGCCAGCAGCCAGGGGGGCAGATTCGGAACTGAAGCTTTCTTT	CASSQGGRFGTEAFF
TRBV14	NA	NA	TRBJ2-2	TGTGCCAGCAGCTTGGGACAGAACACCGGGGAGCTGTTTTTT	CASSLGQNTGELFF
TRBV11-2	NA	NA	TRBJ1-5	TGTGCCAGCAGCTTAGGAGACCTTAGCAATCAGCCCCAGCATTTT	CASSLGDLSNQPQHF